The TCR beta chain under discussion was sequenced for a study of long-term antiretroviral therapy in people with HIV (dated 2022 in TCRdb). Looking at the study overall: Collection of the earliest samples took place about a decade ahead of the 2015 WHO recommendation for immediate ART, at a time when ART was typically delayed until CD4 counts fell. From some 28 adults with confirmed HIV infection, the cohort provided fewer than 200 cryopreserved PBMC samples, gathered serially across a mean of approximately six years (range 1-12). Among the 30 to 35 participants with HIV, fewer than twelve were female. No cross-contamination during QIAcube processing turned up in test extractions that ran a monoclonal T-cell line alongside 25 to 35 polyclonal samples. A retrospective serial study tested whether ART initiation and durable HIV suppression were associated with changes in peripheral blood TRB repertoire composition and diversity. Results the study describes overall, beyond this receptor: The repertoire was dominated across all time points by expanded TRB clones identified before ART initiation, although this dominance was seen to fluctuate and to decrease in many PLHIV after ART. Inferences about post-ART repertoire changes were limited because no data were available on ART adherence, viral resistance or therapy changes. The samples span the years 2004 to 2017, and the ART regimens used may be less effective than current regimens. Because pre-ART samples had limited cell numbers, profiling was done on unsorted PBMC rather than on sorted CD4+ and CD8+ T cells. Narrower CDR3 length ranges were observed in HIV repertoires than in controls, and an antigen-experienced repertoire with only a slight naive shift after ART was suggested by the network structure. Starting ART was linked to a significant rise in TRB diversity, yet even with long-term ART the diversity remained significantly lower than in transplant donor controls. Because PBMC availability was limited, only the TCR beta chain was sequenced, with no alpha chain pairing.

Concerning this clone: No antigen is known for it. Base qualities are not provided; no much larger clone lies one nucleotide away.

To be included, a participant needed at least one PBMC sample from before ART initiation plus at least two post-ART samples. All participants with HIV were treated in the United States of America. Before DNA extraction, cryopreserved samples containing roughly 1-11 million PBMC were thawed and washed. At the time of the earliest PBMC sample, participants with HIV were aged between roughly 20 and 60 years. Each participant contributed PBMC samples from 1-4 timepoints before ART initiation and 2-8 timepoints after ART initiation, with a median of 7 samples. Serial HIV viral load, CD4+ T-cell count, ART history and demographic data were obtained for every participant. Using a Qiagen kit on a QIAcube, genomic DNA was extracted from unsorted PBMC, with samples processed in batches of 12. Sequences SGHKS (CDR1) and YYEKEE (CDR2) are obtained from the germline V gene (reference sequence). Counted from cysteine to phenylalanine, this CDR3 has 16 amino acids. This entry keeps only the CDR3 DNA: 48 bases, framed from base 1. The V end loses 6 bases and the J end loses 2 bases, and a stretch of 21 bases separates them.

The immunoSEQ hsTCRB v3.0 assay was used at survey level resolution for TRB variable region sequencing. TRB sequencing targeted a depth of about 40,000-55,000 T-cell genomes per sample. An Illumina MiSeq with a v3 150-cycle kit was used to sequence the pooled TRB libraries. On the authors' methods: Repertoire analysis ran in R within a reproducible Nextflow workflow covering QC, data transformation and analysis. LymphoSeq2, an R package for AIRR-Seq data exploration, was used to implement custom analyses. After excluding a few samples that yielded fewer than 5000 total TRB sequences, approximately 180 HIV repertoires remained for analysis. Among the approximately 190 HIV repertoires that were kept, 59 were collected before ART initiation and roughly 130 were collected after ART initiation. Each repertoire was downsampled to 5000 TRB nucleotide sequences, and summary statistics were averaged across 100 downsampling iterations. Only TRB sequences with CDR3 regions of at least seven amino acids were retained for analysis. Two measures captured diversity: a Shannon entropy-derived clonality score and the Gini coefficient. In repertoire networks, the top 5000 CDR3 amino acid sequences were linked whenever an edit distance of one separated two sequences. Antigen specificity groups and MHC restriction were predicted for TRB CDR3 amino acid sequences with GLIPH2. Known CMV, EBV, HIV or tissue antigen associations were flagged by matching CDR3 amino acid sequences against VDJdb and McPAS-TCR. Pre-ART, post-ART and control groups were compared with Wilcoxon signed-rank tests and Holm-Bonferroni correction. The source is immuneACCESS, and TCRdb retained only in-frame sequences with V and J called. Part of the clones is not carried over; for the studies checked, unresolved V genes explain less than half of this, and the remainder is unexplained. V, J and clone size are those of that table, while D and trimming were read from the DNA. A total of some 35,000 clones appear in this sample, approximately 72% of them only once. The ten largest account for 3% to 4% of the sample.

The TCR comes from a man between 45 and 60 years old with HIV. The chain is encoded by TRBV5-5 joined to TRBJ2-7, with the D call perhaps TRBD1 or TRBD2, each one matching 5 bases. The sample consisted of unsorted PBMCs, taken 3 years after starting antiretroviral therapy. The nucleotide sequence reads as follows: TGTGCCAGCATCCTTCCCGAGGGGAACCGGCCCTACGAGCAGTACTTC. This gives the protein CASILPEGNRPYEQYF. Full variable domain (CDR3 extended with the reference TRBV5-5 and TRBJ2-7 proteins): DAGVTQSPTHLIKTRGQQVTLRCSPISGHKSVSWYQQVLGQGPQFIFQYYEKEERGRGNFPDRFSARQFPNYSSELNVNALLLGDSALYLCASILPEGNRPYEQYFGPGTRLTVT.